The 5 T cell receptor beta chains presented below share a single source sample, sequenced in a study of CD8 T cells in ankylosing spondylitis. No cognate antigen is known for these TCRs. General study points: Eight highly homologous variants formed a TCR beta motif that appeared characteristic of ankylosing spondylitis blood.

TCRdb re-analysed the 5' RACE reads in MiXCR, keeping a single row per CDR3 protein. The sample shows some 450,000 distinct CDR3 sequences, more than 15% of them seen only once. Material: blood, either unsorted or a sorted T cell fraction (not recorded which). All receptors come from a male donor with ankylosing spondylitis.

With respect to this clonotype: This CDR3 is missing its conserved last phenylalanine or tryptophan, likely due to a read error. This chain links TRBV7-3 with TRBJ2-7; D perhaps matches TRBD1 (6 bases). Trimming left V 2 bases short and J 2 bases short, with 10 bases between. The germline V gene encodes CDR1 SGHTA and CDR2 FQGTGA. There are 14 residues in the CDR3. Here the CDR3 reads CASSLLQGPYEQYL. The CDR3 bases are TGTGCCAGCAGCTTACTCCAGGGGCCCTACGAGCAGTACCTC.

The V and J genes are TRBV10-2 and TRBJ2-3, with 14 bases aligning to TRBD2. J lost 3 bases, V lost 6 bases, and 5 bases had no gene match. This CDR3 has 16 residues. The V gene's germline CDR1 is WSHSY and CDR2 SAAADI. The CDR3 sequence: CASRTSGGAGTDTQYF. As DNA, the CDR3 is TGCGCCAGCAGGACTAGCGGGGGGGCCGGGACAGATACGCAGTATTTT.

The rearrangement joins TRBV6-1 to TRBJ2-1; possibly TRBD2 for D (5 bases). Trimming pared 4 bases from V and 13 bases from J, leaving 14 bases between. The CDR3 covers 12 residues. Germline loops: CDR1 MNHNS, CDR2 SASEGT. The DNA of the CDR3 is TGTGCCAGCAGTGCAACTAGTAAGTCTCAGTTCTTC. Translated, it gives CASSATSKSQFF.

A few counts support this clonotype. The rearrangement uses TRBV5-1 and TRBJ2-5; 13 positions match TRBD2. The CDR3 has 17 residues. Germline CDR1 SGHRS, CDR2 YFSETQ. The V gene end was trimmed by 0 bases and the J gene end by 2 bases; junction bases not matched to a gene: 4. CDR3 protein: CASSLGGLAGVQETQYF. CDR3 coding DNA: TGCGCCAGCAGCTTGGGTGGACTAGCGGGGGTACAAGAGACCCAGTACTTC.

This clonotype was counted a few times. The CDR3 nucleotides read TGTGCCAGCAGCCCCCTTGGGGTCGCCCTATCACCCCTCCACTTT. It specifies CASSPLGVALSPLHF. The chain combines TRBV6-1 with TRBJ1-6; D not certain. Per germline, CDR1 MNHNS and CDR2 SASEGT. V was trimmed by 6 bases and J by 10 bases, leaving 19 bases between them. The CDR3 is 15 residues long.